The 8 T cell receptor beta chains presented below share a single source sample, sequenced in a study of control samples from healthy donors and cancer patients. The assay was immunoSEQ multiplex PCR, and TCRdb's table has in-frame clones only and misses some. The sample lists about 140,000 clones, roughly 89% occurring once. The sample taken for sequencing was blood. Receptors were obtained from a young man in good health.

The chain links TRBV3-1 (or the pseudogene TRBV3-2) to TRBJ2-7; D gene ambiguous. CDR3 length: 15 amino acids. V was clipped by 1 base and J by 2 bases, with 12 bases between them. CDR1 and CDR2 (germline): LGHDT, YNNKEL (reference sequence). CDR3 amino acids: CASSQGVAATYEQYF. Written as DNA, the CDR3 is TGTGCCAGCAGCCAAGGGGTGGCAGCTACCTACGAGCAGTACTTC.

The chain joins TRBV19 to TRBJ1-1; weak D call: TRBD1 (6 bases). Germline V gene sequence: CDR1 LNHDA, CDR2 SQIVND (reference sequence). The CDR3 totals 13 residues. V was pared by 3 bases and J by 1 base, with 6 bases between. CDR3 sequence (DNA): TGTGCCAGTAGTATGACAGGGAACACTGAAGCTTTCTTT. This translates into CASSMTGNTEAFF. Full variable domain (outside the CDR3, taken from reference TRBV19 and TRBJ1-1): DGGITQSPKYLFRKEGQNVTLSCEQNLNHDAMYWYRQDPGQGLRLIYYSQIVNDFQKGDIAEGYSVSREKKESFPLTVTSAQKNPTAFYLCASSMTGNTEAFFGQGTRLTVV.

The gene calls are TRBV30 and TRBJ1-1, with 10 positions matching TRBD1. The germline CDR1 and CDR2 sequences are GTSNPN and SVGIG (reference sequence). The CDR3 is made up of 15 amino acids. V lost 8 bases, J lost 0 bases, and 9 bases stayed unmatched. Here the CDR3 reads CARDRGQEMNTEAFF. CDR3 bases: TGTGCCCGTGACAGGGGGCAAGAGATGAACACTGAAGCTTTCTTT. Looking up the rest from reference TRBV30 and TRBJ1-1 gives the full variable domain: SQTIHQWPATLVQPVGSPLSLECTVEGTSNPNLYWYRQAAGRGLQLLFYSVGIGQISSEVPQNLSASRPQDRQFILSSKKLLLSDSGFYLCARDRGQEMNTEAFFGQGTRLTVV.

V and J are TRBV27 and TRBJ1-2, with 9 bases aligning to TRBD1. Germline V gene lookup returns CDR1 MNHEY and CDR2 SMNVEV (reference sequence). V lost 5 bases and J lost 7; bases outside the gene matches: 2. The CDR3 totals 12 residues. The CDR3 nucleotides read TGTGCCAGCAGTCGGGACAGGGTTGGCTACACCTTC. This translates into CASSRDRVGYTF.

The genes are TRBV11-2 and TRBJ1-2; D unresolved. Germline CDR1 reads SGHAT; CDR2 reads FQNNGV. The ends were cut back, 5 bases at V and 6 bases at J, with 16 bases in the middle. The CDR3 sequence is 14 residues long. Written as DNA, the CDR3 is TGTGCCAGCAGCCCCACAATCGGGGAGGATGGCTACACCTTC. It encodes CASSPTIGEDGYTF. The full variable domain, completed using reference TRBV11-2 and TRBJ1-2, is EAGVAQSPRYKIIEKRQSVAFWCNPISGHATLYWYQQILGQGPKLLIQFQNNGVVDDSQLPKDRFSAERLKGVDSTLKIQPAKLEDSAVYLCASSPTIGEDGYTFGSGTRLTVV.

The chain links TRBV15 to TRBJ1-5, with 7 positions matching TRBD1. Germline V gives CDR1 LNHNV, CDR2 YYDKDF (reference sequence). Germline trimming cut 0 bases from V and 2 bases from J; bases unmatched to any gene: 1. This CDR3 spans 15 amino acids. The CDR3 DNA reads TGTGCCACCAGCAGAGATGGGACAGGCAATCAGCCCCAGCATTTT. Translating it yields CATSRDGTGNQPQHF.

This clone appeared once. The chain combines TRBV2 with TRBJ2-3; tentatively, D is TRBD1 (6 bases). The CDR3 contains 12 residues. V lost 5 bases, J lost 9 bases, and 12 bases lay in between. CDR1 is SNHLY and CDR2 is FYNNEI in the germline V gene. The chain's CDR3 is CASSPGVTTQYF. The CDR3 region has the DNA TGTGCCAGCAGTCCAGGGGTAACCACGCAGTATTTT.

The chain employs TRBV2 and TRBJ2-3; 10 bases are a match to TRBD1. CDR1 is SNHLY, CDR2 FYNNEI, per germline. Trimming removed 6 bases from V and 3 bases from J; junction bases left unmatched: 3. The CDR3 contains 14 residues. CDR3 DNA: TGTGCCAGCAGACGGACAGGGGGGACAGATACGCAGTATTTT. This translates into CASRRTGGTDTQYF.